These 8 T cell receptor beta chains were all obtained from the same sample, sequenced in a study of T cells in Graves' hyperthyroidism and ophthalmopathy. There were TCR beta CDR3 regions amplified from RNA transcripts. The study used the HTBI primer set for a first-round RT-PCR of the TCR CDR3. TCRdb processed the multiplex PCR reads anew with MiXCR; each CDR3 protein has one entry. The data show 400,000 to 500,000 distinct CDR3 sequences, about 15% seen once. Sequenced sample: blood. These receptor sequences come from a man aged 18-30 years with Graves' ophthalmopathy.

This clonotype was detected ten times or more. The chain has TRBV12-3 or TRBV12-4 and TRBJ1-6, with unresolved D. The CDR3 covers 14 residues. Trimming left V 6 bases short and J 0 bases short, with 6 bases between. For the CDR3, the DNA is TGTGCCAGCAGCCCCCACTCCTATAATTCACCCCTCCACTTT. Protein: CASSPHSYNSPLHF.

About this clonotype: Since a much larger clone is just one base distant, this may be a read error. The V call is TRBV27, the J call TRBJ1-1; possibly TRBD1 for D (5 bases). Looked up from germline, CDR1 is MNHEY and CDR2 is SMNVEV (reference sequence). The length of the CDR3 is 16 residues. Trimming stripped 1 base from V and 3 bases from J, with 15 bases between. The CDR3 reads CASSLLGREGYTEAFF. The CDR3 region has the DNA TGTGCCAGCAGTTTATTGGGCCGAGAGGGGTACACTGAAGCTTTCTTT.

There are many counts of this clonotype. CDR3 coding DNA: TGTGCCAGCAGCCCTCCTAGCGGGCCGCCCTACGAGCAGTACTTC. Translation: CASSPPSGPPYEQYF. This chain uses TRBV7-9 with TRBJ2-7; TRBD2 agrees at 8 bases. The junction had 8 bases not matched to a gene; V was cut back by 5 bases and J by 2 bases. This CDR3 contains 15 residues. CDR1 is SEHNR and CDR2 is FQNEAQ in the germline V gene (reference sequence).

Notes on this clonotype: A read error may be the cause here, since a much bigger clone is one base away. The chain joins TRBV14 to TRBJ2-1, with 9 bases fitting TRBD2. The V gene end was trimmed by 2 bases and the J gene end by 11 bases; junction bases not matched to a gene: 10. This CDR3 spans 15 amino acids. The germline V gene encodes CDR1 SGHDN and CDR2 FVKESK. CDR3 nucleotide sequence: TGTGCCAGCAGCCAACATCTCCCACTAGCGGGCCAGCAGTTCTTC. Protein sequence: CASSQHLPLAGQQFF.

Comment on this clonotype: A read error is possible here, since a much larger clone lies one base away. The V and J genes are TRBV15 and TRBJ1-5, with TRBD1 matching over 7 bases. Germline CDR1 and CDR2: LNHNV and YYDKDF (reference sequence). The J segment lost 7 bases and the V segment lost 0 bases, leaving 3 bases of the junction unmatched. The CDR3 spans 14 residues. CDR3 sequence reads: CATSREAGGQPQHF. CDR3 bases: TGTGCCACCAGCAGAGAAGCAGGGGGGCAGCCCCAGCATTTT.

The chain employs TRBV19 and TRBJ1-2; the match to TRBD1 covers 9 bases. J lost 6 bases, V lost 7 bases, and 9 bases had no gene match. CDR1 and CDR2 (germline): LNHDA, SQIVND (reference sequence). This CDR3 is built from 14 residues. The CDR3 DNA follows: TGTGCCAGTAACCGGGACAGGGCGTCGGATGGCTACACCTTC. Translated: CASNRDRASDGYTF.

This clonotype was detected many times. The chain recombines TRBV27 with TRBJ2-2; D is ambiguous. Germline values: CDR1 MNHEY, CDR2 SMNVEV (reference sequence). The length of the CDR3 is 15 residues. V lost 8 bases and J lost 4, with 17 bases in between. CDR3 in DNA: TGTGCCAGCGGGTTAGGCGCCCATCCCACCGGGGAGCTGTTTTTT. It is translated as CASGLGAHPTGELFF.

This clonotype has a count of ten or more. The chain carries TRBV5-1 and TRBJ2-4; the D gene is possibly TRBD2 (7 bases). Germline values: CDR1 SGHRS, CDR2 YFSETQ. CDR3 size: 17 residues. V shed 2 bases and J shed 5 bases, with 20 bases lying between them. The CDR3 loop reads CASSLVAGAGGQNIQYF. CDR3 nucleotide sequence: TGCGCCAGCAGCTTAGTTGCGGGGGCCGGAGGACAAAACATTCAGTACTTC.